Following are 27 T cell receptor beta chains from one sample sequenced in a study of blood T cells in healthy people across ages. A second PCR, run for roughly 6 to 11 cycles, used a sample-barcoded 5' primer plus a J-beta primer mix. TCRdb re-called the 5' RACE reads through MiXCR, storing one row per CDR3 protein. Of around 790,000 distinct CDR3 sequences listed, approximately 48% are singletons. The sequenced material came from blood. These receptors were collected from a man between 60 and 70 years old in good health.

The table lists this clonotype with a few counts. CDR3 amino acids: CASSQLAGGRSNEQFF. The CDR3 DNA reads as TGTGCCAGCAGCCAACTAGCGGGGGGGCGATCGAATGAGCAGTTCTTC. This chain connects TRBV14 to TRBJ2-1, with TRBD2 matching 12 bases. Losses at the gene ends were 2 bases for V and 7 bases for J; bases not matched to a gene: 6. Looked up from germline, CDR1 is SGHDN and CDR2 is FVKESK. This CDR3 is 16 amino acids long.

The rearrangement joins TRBV12-3 or TRBV12-4 to TRBJ1-2; D unresolved. Trimming removed 6 bases from V and 0 bases from J, with 11 bases in between. The CDR3 consists of 14 residues. The CDR3 here is CASSRSSSNYGYTF. The CDR3 DNA reads as TGTGCCAGCAGCCGTAGCAGTTCTAACTATGGCTACACCTTC.

The CDR3 DNA sequence: TGTGCCAGCTCCAATAGTGGCTACGAGCAGTACTTC. This sequence encodes CASSNSGYEQYF. The V call is TRBV18, the J call TRBJ2-7; D gene ambiguous. Germline V gene data show CDR1 as KGHSH and CDR2 as LQKENI. V was trimmed by 6 bases and J by 3 bases, leaving 9 bases between them. The CDR3 consists of 12 residues.

This clonotype was seen once. Compared with germline, one end of the junction differs, possibly owing to a read error. This sequence joins TRBV7-3 and TRBJ2-3, with 8 bases aligning to TRBD2. The germline V gene encodes CDR1 SGHTA and CDR2 FQGTGA. This CDR3 is built from 16 residues. The CDR3 sequence is CACSLLGGGGLNTQYF. CDR3 nucleotides: TGTGCCTGCAGCTTATTGGGAGGCGGGGGGCTAAATACGCAGTATTTT.

This clonotype has a handful of counts. V and J are TRBV11-3 and TRBJ2-1, with D possibly TRBD2 on 5 matching bases. The CDR3 runs 16 residues. CDR1 is SGHNT and CDR2 is YENEEA in the germline V gene. The V end lost 5 bases, the J end lost 5 bases, and 19 bases lay between the germline ends. The CDR3 reads CASSRTWGATDNEQFF. The CDR3 region has the DNA TGTGCCAGCAGCAGAACGTGGGGAGCTACGGACAATGAGCAGTTCTTC.

V gene TRBV10-3 combines with J gene TRBJ2-7; TRBD1 matches 9 bases. CDR1 and CDR2 (germline): ENHRY, SYGVKD. Trimming took 7 bases from V and 7 from J; bases not matched to a gene: 5. CDR3 length: 12 amino acids. CDR3: CAIKRTGVEQYF. The CDR3 coding sequence is TGTGCCATCAAGCGGACAGGGGTAGAGCAGTACTTC.

This clonotype was seen more than once but under ten times. The chain carries TRBV20-1 and TRBJ2-1; D may be TRBD2 (6 bases). The CDR3 sequence is 13 residues long. Looked up from germline, CDR1 is DFQATT and CDR2 is SNEGSKA (reference sequence). V lost 3 bases and J 7 bases, leaving 13 bases between the germline ends. The CDR3 loop reads CSASYGTLNEQFF. The CDR3 DNA follows: TGCAGTGCTAGTTACGGGACTCTGAATGAGCAGTTCTTC.

The V call is TRBV7-8, the J call TRBJ2-5, with TRBD2 identical over 8 bases. The junction had 9 bases not matched to a gene; V was cut back by 4 bases and J by 5 bases. CDR3 size: 15 residues. Germline loops: CDR1 SGHVS, CDR2 FQNEAQ. The CDR3 region is CASSSSGGIAETQYF. The CDR3 DNA follows: TGTGCCAGCAGCTCATCGGGGGGGATCGCTGAGACCCAGTACTTC.

The V and J genes are TRBV12-3 or TRBV12-4 and TRBJ1-2; 7 bases align to TRBD1. CDR3 length equals 14 residues. V lost 6 bases, J lost 1 base, and 5 bases stayed unmatched. The CDR3 coding sequence is TGTGCCAGCAGCCGGACAGGTCTTAACTATGGCTACACCTTC. It codes for CASSRTGLNYGYTF.

Only a few counts were recorded for this clonotype. The V call is TRBV6-5, the J call TRBJ2-5; no definite D call. V lost 5 bases and J 4 bases, leaving 17 bases between the germline ends. The CDR3 covers 15 residues. Per the germline V gene, CDR1 is MNHEY and CDR2 is SVGAGI. The CDR3 is CASSSFTAEGETQYF. The DNA for the CDR3 is TGTGCCAGCAGTAGCTTTACGGCGGAAGGAGAGACCCAGTACTTC.

The sample holds a few counts of this clonotype. The chain recombines TRBV7-9 with TRBJ2-7, with 9 nucleotides matching TRBD2. The germline CDR1 and CDR2 sequences are SEHNR and FQNEAQ (reference sequence). The V segment lost 5 bases and the J segment 0 bases; nucleotides outside the gene matches: 8. The CDR3 covers 16 residues. In nucleotides, the CDR3 is TGTGCCAGCAGCCTCCGCTTAGCGGGGGACTCCTACGAGCAGTACTTC. As protein: CASSLRLAGDSYEQYF.

The chain recombines TRBV10-3 with TRBJ1-2; TRBD1 agrees at 8 bases. Unmatched junction bases numbered 14, after V lost 6 bases and J lost 8 bases. The CDR3 spans 15 residues. Germline-derived CDR1 and CDR2 are ENHRY and SYGVKD. The DNA of the CDR3 is TGTGCCATCAGACCAATTTTTCAGACAGGGGTCGGCTACACCTTC. The encoded protein is CAIRPIFQTGVGYTF.

V gene TRBV4-3 combines with J gene TRBJ1-2; D is uncertain. The CDR3 has 15 amino acids. V lost 0 bases and J lost 4, with 12 bases in between. Germline V gene sequence: CDR1 LGHNA, CDR2 YSLEER. The CDR3 region has the DNA TGCGCCAGCAGCCAAGAGAGATCTGCGGGCTATGGCTACACCTTC. Translated: CASSQERSAGYGYTF.

This chain joins TRBV7-2 and TRBJ2-2; D gene uncertain. V was shortened by 3 bases and J by 4 bases, with 15 bases between the two germline ends. Germline CDR1 is SGHTA and CDR2 is FQGNSA. There are 16 residues in the CDR3. The CDR3 sequence: CASSFSTRLSTGELFF. In DNA form, the CDR3 reads TGTGCCAGCAGCTTCTCAACGCGGTTGAGCACCGGGGAGCTGTTTTTT. The variable domain in full, completed from reference TRBV7-2 and TRBJ2-2, reads GAGVSQSPSNKVTEKGKDVELRCDPISGHTALYWYRQSLGQGLEFLIYFQGNSAPDKSGLPSDRFSAERTGGSVSTLTIQRTQQEDSAVYLCASSFSTRLSTGELFFGEGSRLTVL.

The V gene is TRBV27, the J gene TRBJ2-2; D possibly corresponds to TRBD1 (6 bases). The V and J ends lost 7 bases and 0 bases respectively, with 21 bases between them. CDR3 length: 18 residues. From germline, CDR1 is MNHEY and CDR2 SMNVEV (reference sequence). CDR3 region: CASTRRAGTRTNTGELFF. CDR3 nucleotides: TGTGCCAGCACTCGAAGGGCCGGGACACGTACGAACACCGGGGAGCTGTTTTTT.

The chain carries TRBV5-1 and TRBJ2-7; either TRBD1 or TRBD2 may supply D (6 bases each). This CDR3 is built from 15 residues. V shed 3 bases and J shed 2 bases, with 15 bases lying between them. In germline, CDR1 is SGHRS, CDR2 YFSETQ. DNA of the CDR3: TGCGCCAGCAGCTGGAGGGACACGCCGGCCTACGAGCAGTACTTC. Translated, it gives CASSWRDTPAYEQYF.

The table lists this clonotype with a count of one. The chain couples TRBV29-1 to TRBJ2-7; TRBD2 matches at 12 bases. Germline V gene data show CDR1 as SQVTM and CDR2 as ANQGSEA. This CDR3 has 12 amino acids. Trimming cost V 6 bases and J 10 bases; bases outside gene matches: 7. The CDR3 protein is CSVASGGATQYF. Written as DNA, the CDR3 is TGCAGCGTCGCTAGCGGGGGGGCAACCCAGTACTTC.

The chain employs TRBV7-9 and TRBJ2-5; no clear D. The DNA end lines up better with TRBJ2-7; the J call may be wrong. The CDR3 has 12 amino acids. Germline V gene data show CDR1 as SEHNR and CDR2 as FQNEAQ (reference sequence). CDR3 coding DNA: TGTGCCAGCAGCTTATCAGCATCCGAGCAGTACTTC. This translates into CASSLSASEQYF.

The chain recombines TRBV9 with TRBJ2-2; D gene unclear. CDR3 size: 15 residues. Trimming left V 0 bases short and J 0 bases short, with 6 bases between. Germline loops: CDR1 SGDLS, CDR2 YYNGEE. For the CDR3, the DNA is TGTGCCAGCAGCGTAGGCATGTCGAACACCGGGGAGCTGTTTTTT. Translated, it gives CASSVGMSNTGELFF.

The rearrangement joins TRBV13 to TRBJ2-4; 8 bases are shared with TRBD1. CDR1 is PRHDT and CDR2 is FYEKMQ in the germline V gene (reference sequence). Germline trimming cut 4 bases from V and 6 bases from J; bases unmatched to any gene: 5. CDR3 length equals 14 residues. CDR3 in amino acids: CASSSGGWGNIQYF. The DNA for the CDR3 is TGTGCCAGCAGCTCAGGGGGCTGGGGAAACATTCAGTACTTC.

V and J are TRBV29-1 and TRBJ2-1; TRBD2 is a possible D gene (5 bases). The CDR3 is 12 residues long. V lost 7 bases, J lost 8 bases, and 15 bases lay in between. Germline V lookup: CDR1 SQVTM, CDR2 ANQGSEA. The CDR3 DNA reads as TGCAGCGCTTTAGACGGGGTTGATGAGCAGTTCTTC. It encodes CSALDGVDEQFF.

This clonotype was picked up a small number of times. The genes are TRBV2 and TRBJ2-5; possible D gene TRBD1, 5 bases. The germline CDR1 and CDR2 sequences are SNHLY and FYNNEI. Deletions cut 2 bases from V and 2 bases from J, with 18 bases between. The CDR3 is made up of 17 amino acids. CDR3 DNA sequence: TGTGCCAGCAGTGAACTGGGGAACAGGTCCTCACAAGAGACCCAGTACTTC. It specifies CASSELGNRSSQETQYF.

This clonotype was seen many times. The chain links TRBV7-9 to TRBJ2-7; 7 nucleotides match TRBD2. Unmatched junction bases numbered 11, after V lost 5 bases and J lost 4 bases. The germline gives CDR1 SEHNR, CDR2 FQNEAQ (reference sequence). The CDR3 loop spans 15 amino acids. The CDR3 sequence is CASSASGTNFYEQYF. The CDR3 coding sequence is TGTGCCAGCAGCGCGTCCGGGACTAACTTTTACGAGCAGTACTTC.

The J gene is TRBJ2-7, the V gene TRBV12-3 or TRBV12-4, with unresolved D. Trimming shortened V by 6 bases and J by 4 bases, and 13 bases separated the two germline ends. The length of the CDR3 is 13 residues. The CDR3 DNA is TGTGCCAGCAGCTTCGACACAGAATACGAGCAGTACTTC. This encodes CASSFDTEYEQYF.

The genes are TRBV20-1 and TRBJ1-2, with D uncertain. The germline V gene has CDR1 DFQATT and CDR2 SNEGSKA (reference sequence). The CDR3 spans 13 residues. V was shortened by 2 bases and J by 7 bases, with 14 bases between the two germline ends. CDR3 sequence (DNA): TGCAGTGCTAGATTTGATATTTCGGCTGGCTACACCTTC. Translating it yields CSARFDISAGYTF.

The gene calls are TRBV7-2 and TRBJ2-1; a possible D gene is TRBD2 (6 bases). This CDR3 has 16 residues. CDR1 is SGHTA and CDR2 is FQGNSA in the germline V gene. Trimming stripped 5 bases from V and 4 bases from J, with 18 bases between. Written as DNA, the CDR3 is TGTGCCAGCAGCGCCGGAGGCGGGACTTTATACAATGAGCAGTTCTTC. This codes for CASSAGGGTLYNEQFF.

There are many counts of this clonotype. V usage is TRBV12-3 or TRBV12-4 and J usage is TRBJ2-7; D gene uncertain. The CDR3 contains 12 residues. V was cut by 5 bases and J by 2 bases, with 7 bases left in between. The CDR3 here is CASSPDAYEQYF. The CDR3 coding sequence is TGTGCCAGCAGTCCGGACGCCTACGAGCAGTACTTC.